This T cell receptor beta chain was sequenced during a study of breast tumors, draining lymph nodes, adjacent tissues. TCRdb reprocessed the multiplex PCR reads with MiXCR, giving one entry per CDR3 protein. The sample consists of approximately 250,000 distinct CDR3 sequences, less than 45% of them appearing once. Germline CDR1 is DFQATT and CDR2 is SNEGSKA (reference sequence). The CDR3 is made up of 16 amino acids. Trimming removed 0 bases at V and 2 bases at J, with 17 bases between. General study results and limits: Tumors had less TCR diversity than lymph nodes, more than nontumor tissue. The data were judged consistent with most tumor T cells coming from lymph node and expanding in tumor.

This clonotype has a count of ten or more. The antigen remains undetermined. The lymph nodes were axillary draining lymph nodes from breast cancer patients. Sequencing was done on a sample of axillary lymph node tissue. The chain employs TRBV20-1 and TRBJ2-7; D is possibly TRBD1 (6 bases). The clonotype was recovered from a female donor with breast cancer. Some clones in this sample may be carry-over from other donors' samples. The CDR3 DNA reads as TGCAGTGCTAGAGACCTGGGGGCTAGCCGAACCTACGAGCAGTACTTC. Amino acids: CSARDLGASRTYEQYF.